The 24 T cell receptor beta chains listed next were all sequenced from one sample in a study of T-cell memory formation after mild COVID-19. TCRdb processed the 5' RACE reads anew with MiXCR; each CDR3 protein has one entry. Of about 350,000 distinct CDR3 sequences in the sample, roughly 13% were seen once. Sequencing input: PBMCs or a T cell subset sorted from them (not recorded which). These receptors came from a man younger than 35 who had mild COVID-19 (a few samples of this study predate the infection). Cell type and time point are not known.

This clonotype was seen more than once but under ten times. V gene TRBV7-2 combines with J gene TRBJ1-2, with D perhaps TRBD1 (6 bases). Between the trimmed V and J ends, which lost 2 bases and 6 bases, there was a span of 13 bases. This CDR3 is built from 14 residues. CDR1 SGHTA and CDR2 FQGNSA come from the germline V gene. Written as DNA, the CDR3 is TGTGCCAGCAGCTTACAGGACGCAGGGGATGGCTACACCTTC. It translates to CASSLQDAGDGYTF.

This clonotype was seen ten or more times. The chain has TRBV7-9 and TRBJ2-1; D possibly corresponds to TRBD1 (5 bases). The length of the CDR3 is 13 residues. Germline V gives CDR1 SEHNR, CDR2 FQNEAQ (reference sequence). Trimming removed 0 bases from V and 7 bases from J, with 7 bases in between. CDR3 bases: TGTGCCAGCAGCTTAGCCAGGGTTAATGAGCAGTTCTTC. Encoded protein: CASSLARVNEQFF.

The CDR3 sequence: CAILSSPGTGGSGELFF. The CDR3 DNA reads as TGTGCCATCCTCTCCTCCCCCGGGACCGGGGGTAGTGGGGAGCTGTTTTTT. The V call is TRBV10-3, the J call TRBJ2-2; weak D call: TRBD2 (6 bases). Trimming pared 8 bases from V and 8 bases from J, leaving 27 bases between. This CDR3 has 17 residues. Germline V CDR1 and CDR2: ENHRY, SYGVKD.

The genes are TRBV7-3 and TRBJ2-5, with 7 nucleotides matching TRBD1. Germline CDR1 SGHTA, CDR2 FQGTGA. This CDR3 has 16 residues. V shed 5 bases, J shed 1 base, and the junction held 10 bases outside the gene matches. The CDR3, as DNA: TGTGCCAGCAGCCTAAGGGCACAGGGGCCCCAAGAGACCCAGTACTTC. Translated, it gives CASSLRAQGPQETQYF.

The table lists this clonotype with many counts. The rearrangement joins TRBV27 to TRBJ2-5; D is unclear. CDR1 and CDR2 (germline): MNHEY, SMNVEV (reference sequence). The V gene lost 5 bases and the J gene lost 4 bases, with 8 bases spanning the gap. CDR3 length equals 12 residues. The CDR3 sequence is CASSPKGETQYF. DNA of the CDR3: TGTGCCAGCAGTCCGAAAGGAGAGACCCAGTACTTC.

This clonotype was seen at least ten times. The chain recombines TRBV7-9 with TRBJ1-5; a possible D gene is TRBD1 (5 bases). The CDR3 covers 15 residues. The V gene's germline CDR1 is SEHNR and CDR2 FQNEAQ (reference sequence). V shed 1 base and J shed 10 bases, with 17 bases lying between them. Here the CDR3 reads CASSLGGEGTQPQHF. The DNA of the CDR3 is TGTGCCAGCAGCTTAGGGGGGGAGGGGACCCAACCCCAGCATTTT. Filled out from reference TRBV7-9 and TRBJ1-5, the complete variable domain reads DTGVSQNPRHKITKRGQNVTFRCDPISEHNRLYWYRQTLGQGPEFLTYFQNEAQLEKSRLLSDRFSAERPKGSFSTLEIQRTEQGDSAMYLCASSLGGEGTQPQHFGDGTRLSIL.

This clonotype has just a few counts. The V gene is TRBV28, the J gene TRBJ2-7; D is perhaps TRBD1 or TRBD2 (7 bases each). The V gene's germline CDR1 is MDHEN and CDR2 SYDVKM. The CDR3 sequence is 15 residues long. V was pared by 5 bases and J by 7 bases, with 21 bases between. In DNA form, the CDR3 reads TGTGCCAGCAGTACAACAGGGAGGGGGCCAGGGGAGCAGTACGTC. Protein product: CASSTTGRGPGEQYV.

This clonotype has a count of ten or more. V usage is TRBV5-1 and J usage is TRBJ2-3; 7 nucleotides match TRBD1. This CDR3 comprises 17 residues. J gave up 2 bases and V 4 bases, and 13 bases lay outside the gene matches. Germline V gene lookup returns CDR1 SGHRS and CDR2 YFSETQ. The CDR3 is CASSNRIRTGPTDTQYF. CDR3 nucleotide sequence: TGCGCCAGCAGCAACCGAATAAGGACAGGCCCCACAGATACGCAGTATTTT. The entire variable domain, with the rest obtained from reference TRBV5-1 and TRBJ2-3, is as follows: KAGVTQTPRYLIKTRGQQVTLSCSPISGHRSVSWYQQTPGQGLQFLFEYFSETQRNKGNFPGRFSGRQFSNSRSEMNVSTLELGDSALYLCASSNRIRTGPTDTQYFGPGTRLTVL.

This clonotype was observed at least ten times. The chain recombines TRBV29-1 with TRBJ2-1; no clear D. The CDR3 is made up of 11 amino acids. The V and J ends lost 3 bases and 5 bases respectively, with 5 bases between them. Germline V CDR1 and CDR2: SQVTM, ANQGSEA. This CDR3 is CSVENNNEQFF. The CDR3 DNA is TGCAGCGTTGAGAACAACAATGAGCAGTTCTTC.

For the CDR3, the DNA is TGCGCCAGCAGCCTTAATCAGCGGGATCAGCCCCAGCATTTT. Residues: CASSLNQRDQPQHF. V gene TRBV4-1 combines with J gene TRBJ1-5, with D unclear. CDR1 and CDR2 from the germline V gene are MGHRA and YSYEKL. The CDR3 runs 14 residues. Trimming shortened V by 4 bases and J by 5 bases, and 12 bases separated the two germline ends.

This clonotype was picked up a small number of times. V usage is TRBV23-1 and J usage is TRBJ1-5, with TRBD1 identical over 7 bases. TRBV23-1 is an ORF; its function is uncertain. The V gene end was trimmed by 6 bases and the J gene end by 6 bases; junction bases not matched to a gene: 20. The CDR3 is 18 residues long. For the CDR3, the DNA is TGCGCCAGCAGGCCTCCCGGGAGCACAGGGGATAACATTCAGCCCCAGCATTTT. Its translation is CASRPPGSTGDNIQPQHF.

The DNA for the CDR3 is TGTGCCAGCAGAACTAGCGGGGAGAACGGGGAGCTGTTTTTT. Translated: CASRTSGENGELFF. V is TRBV9 and J is TRBJ2-2; TRBD2 matches at 10 bases. The CDR3 runs to 14 residues. The germline V gene has CDR1 SGDLS and CDR2 YYNGEE. V shed 5 bases and J 7 bases; nucleotides not matched to a gene: 5.

This clonotype was seen many times. The CDR3 bases are TGCGCCAGCAGCTTGGATCCGGGTACCTACAATGAGCAGTTCTTC. This encodes CASSLDPGTYNEQFF. The chain links TRBV5-1 to TRBJ2-1; no clear D. Per the germline V gene, CDR1 is SGHRS and CDR2 is YFSETQ. Deletions cut 0 bases from V and 2 bases from J, with 9 bases between. The CDR3 runs to 15 residues. The full variable domain, in which reference TRBV5-1 and TRBJ2-1 provide the parts outside the CDR3, is KAGVTQTPRYLIKTRGQQVTLSCSPISGHRSVSWYQQTPGQGLQFLFEYFSETQRNKGNFPGRFSGRQFSNSRSEMNVSTLELGDSALYLCASSLDPGTYNEQFFGPGTRLTVL.

The chain couples TRBV11-2 to TRBJ2-1; 9 bases agree with TRBD2. CDR1 is SGHAT, CDR2 FQNNGV, per germline. This CDR3 has 15 amino acids. After removal of 3 bases from V and 8 bases from J, the junction contained 8 bases not matched to a gene. The CDR3 loop is CASSFSSGGIYEQFF. CDR3 nucleotides: TGTGCCAGCAGCTTCAGCAGCGGGGGGATCTATGAGCAGTTCTTC.

CDR3 loop: CASSLFGAGELFF. The DNA of the CDR3 is TGTGCCAGCAGTTTATTCGGGGCCGGGGAGCTGTTTTTT. The chain recombines TRBV12-3 or TRBV12-4 with TRBJ2-2; tentative D call: TRBD2 (5 bases). The CDR3 loop spans 13 amino acids. V lost 2 bases and J lost 6, with 7 bases in between.

The chain combines TRBV6-5 with TRBJ1-1; tentatively, D is TRBD1 (6 bases). Germline V gene lookup returns CDR1 MNHEY and CDR2 SVGAGI. V lost 6 bases and J lost 3, with 11 bases in between. CDR3 size: 13 residues. CDR3 protein: CASRVTGYTEAFF. CDR3 DNA: TGTGCCAGCAGGGTAACAGGGTACACTGAAGCTTTCTTT.

This clonotype was seen a few times. The chain combines TRBV4-1 with TRBJ1-2; 7 nucleotides line up with TRBD1. The junction had 5 bases not matched to a gene; V was cut back by 4 bases and J by 6 bases. CDR1 MGHRA and CDR2 YSYEKL come from the germline V gene. This CDR3 contains 13 residues. The DNA of the CDR3 is TGCGCCAGCAGCCTCGGGACAGCTGATGGCTACACCTTC. Translation gives CASSLGTADGYTF.

This clonotype was seen ten or more times. The chain is built from TRBV5-1 and TRBJ2-5; TRBD1 matches 7 bases. Trimming took 5 bases from V and 7 from J; bases not matched to a gene: 11. Germline V gene lookup returns CDR1 SGHRS and CDR2 YFSETQ. The CDR3 extends over 14 amino acids. CDR3 sequence: CASSSSRQGGTQYF. CDR3 in DNA: TGCGCCAGCAGTTCCTCCCGACAGGGCGGGACCCAGTACTTC.

This rearrangement joins TRBV5-1 to TRBJ2-2, with a weak D call TRBD2 (5 bases). This CDR3 is 13 amino acids long. Trimming took 0 bases from V and 7 from J, leaving 7 bases between them. Germline V gives CDR1 SGHRS, CDR2 YFSETQ. CDR3 region: CASSLEEGGELFF. The CDR3 DNA is TGCGCCAGCAGCTTGGAAGAGGGCGGGGAGCTGTTTTTT.

The chain employs TRBV2 and TRBJ1-1, with 7 bases fitting TRBD1. The V gene's germline CDR1 is SNHLY and CDR2 FYNNEI. The CDR3 has 14 amino acids. V shed 0 bases and J 10 bases; nucleotides not matched to a gene: 8. CDR3 sequence (DNA): TGTGCCAGCAGTGAAGCGAGACAGGGCCGGGGAGCTTTCTTT. It yields the protein CASSEARQGRGAFF.

In its sample, this clonotype was seen a few times. V is TRBV6-1 and J is TRBJ2-1; the D gene could be TRBD1 or TRBD2 (5 bases each). The CDR3 consists of 14 residues. Germline CDR1 and CDR2: MNHNS and SASEGT. The V end was cut by 6 bases, the J end by 5 bases, with 14 bases between. The DNA for the CDR3 is TGTGCCAGCAGGGGAGCCGGGACCCACAATGAGCAGTTCTTC. It yields the protein CASRGAGTHNEQFF.

There are a few counts of this clonotype. The V gene is TRBV12-3 or TRBV12-4, the J gene TRBJ2-5, with a possible D match to TRBD1 (6 bases). The CDR3 covers 12 residues. Trimming left V 10 bases short and J 5 bases short, with 14 bases between. The CDR3 here is CATTTGRETQYF. Written as DNA, the CDR3 is TGTGCCACGACGACAGGACGGGAGACCCAGTACTTC.

This clonotype was seen repeatedly, ten times or more. This chain uses TRBV5-1 with TRBJ2-5; 14 bases are shared with TRBD2. The CDR3 totals 17 residues. Germline-derived CDR1 and CDR2 are SGHRS and YFSETQ. Losses at the gene ends were 7 bases for V and 2 bases for J; bases not matched to a gene: 10. CDR3 bases: TGCGCCAGCGCACTCGGGACTAGCGGGGGTTTGCAAGAGACCCAGTACTTC. It yields the protein CASALGTSGGLQETQYF.

The chain carries TRBV27 and TRBJ1-2; D unresolved. Trimming shortened V by 2 bases and J by 3 bases, and 10 bases separated the two germline ends. The CDR3 is made up of 14 amino acids. The germline CDR1 and CDR2 sequences are MNHEY and SMNVEV (reference sequence). The CDR3 sequence: CASSLAYTDYGYTF. CDR3 in DNA: TGTGCCAGCAGTTTAGCCTATACCGACTATGGCTACACCTTC.